This TCR beta chain was sequenced during a study of shared clonotypes between healthy human individuals. TCRdb's copy holds only in-frame clones and misses some; the assay was immunoSEQ multiplex PCR. The profile shows about 2.3 million clones, less than 95% of them singletons. Study outcomes and limitations: The naive CD4 repertoires of several donors were compared, and roughly 5% of clonotypes were shared.

With regard to this clone: The antigen remains undetermined.

After removal of 2 bases from V and 6 bases from J, the junction contained 1 base not matched to a gene. The CDR3 consists of 15 residues. Germline V CDR1 and CDR2: MNHNY, SVGAGI (reference sequence). What was sequenced was naive CD4+ T cells from PBMCs. Sample subset: CD45RA+ positively selected. The receptor comes from a man between 18 and 29 years old in good health. Some clones in this sample may be carry-over from other donors' samples. The chain employs TRBV6-6 and TRBJ2-1; 13 bases match TRBD2. The CDR3 DNA reads TGTGCCAGCAGTTACGGGACTAGCGGGATCAATGAGCAGTTCTTC. Its protein product is CASSYGTSGINEQFF.